The 26 T cell receptor beta chains below all came from one sample that was sequenced in a study of cytomegalovirus exposure and HLA in healthy donors. PCR employed 60 Vbeta and 13 Jbeta primers. Data came from immunoSEQ multiplex PCR; TCRdb stores just in-frame clones and leaves some out. The table lists over 110,000 clones, approximately 80% of them singletons. Specimen: PBMCs. The receptors shown here come from a woman between 45 and 60 years old in good health and CMV-seropositive.

V and J are TRBV4-2 and TRBJ2-2, with D perhaps TRBD2 (5 bases). Deletions cut 5 bases from V and 2 bases from J, with 12 bases between. CDR1 is LGHNA, CDR2 YNFKEQ, per germline. The CDR3 has 15 residues. The CDR3, as DNA: TGTGCCAGCAGCTTAACAGCGGTAAACACCGGGGAGCTGTTTTTT. Translated, it gives CASSLTAVNTGELFF.

The rearrangement uses TRBV19 and TRBJ2-2, with 7 positions matching TRBD2. V dropped 4 bases and J dropped 4; count of bases not matched to a gene: 6. Per germline, CDR1 LNHDA and CDR2 SQIVND (reference sequence). This CDR3 comprises 15 residues. CDR3 amino acids: CASSRGGSLTGELFF. The DNA for the CDR3 is TGTGCCAGTAGTAGGGGGGGATCGCTCACCGGGGAGCTGTTTTTT. The full variable domain, its missing parts supplied by reference TRBV19 and TRBJ2-2, is DGGITQSPKYLFRKEGQNVTLSCEQNLNHDAMYWYRQDPGQGLRLIYYSQIVNDFQKGDIAEGYSVSREKKESFPLTVTSAQKNPTAFYLCASSRGGSLTGELFFGEGSRLTVL.

V gene TRBV7-3 combines with J gene TRBJ1-2, with D unclear. Germline CDR1 and CDR2: SGHTA and FQGTGA. Trimming shortened V by 2 bases and J by 8 bases, and 15 bases separated the two germline ends. The CDR3 is 14 amino acids. The CDR3 DNA reads as TGTGCCAGCAGCTTACAGCGACTAAACGTCGGCTACACCTTC. It specifies CASSLQRLNVGYTF.

This sequence joins TRBV6-4 and TRBJ2-1; 14 bases are a match to TRBD2. This CDR3 comprises 15 residues. Losses at the gene ends were 2 bases for V and 6 bases for J; bases not matched to a gene: 0. Germline CDR1 MRHNA, CDR2 SNTAGT. CDR3 residues: CASSDGTSGGNEQFF. For the CDR3, the DNA is TGTGCCAGCAGTGACGGGACTAGCGGGGGCAATGAGCAGTTCTTC.

The CDR3, as DNA: TGCGCCAGCAGCATGGGACTAGCGGGAGATACGCAGTATTTT. Residues: CASSMGLAGDTQYF. V and J are TRBV5-1 and TRBJ2-3; 12 bases line up with TRBD2. This CDR3 comprises 14 residues. Germline V gene sequence: CDR1 SGHRS, CDR2 YFSETQ. Trimming removed 4 bases from V and 5 bases from J; junction bases left unmatched: 2.

The chain uses TRBV6-5 and TRBJ1-1; D is undetermined. The CDR3 has 14 amino acids. Germline loops: CDR1 MNHEY, CDR2 SVGAGI. V lost 7 bases, J lost 3 bases, and 15 bases lay in between. CDR3 protein: CASTAAPLDTEAFF. The CDR3 region has the DNA TGTGCCAGCACCGCGGCCCCGTTGGACACTGAAGCTTTCTTT.

V gene TRBV7-9 combines with J gene TRBJ1-1; weak D call: TRBD1 (5 bases). The germline V and J ends were trimmed by 1 base and 0 bases, with 9 bases remaining between them. The germline V gene has CDR1 SEHNR and CDR2 FQNEAQ (reference sequence). The CDR3 runs 15 residues. The CDR3 reads CASSLGGALNTEAFF. CDR3 DNA sequence: TGTGCCAGCAGCTTAGGTGGGGCGCTGAACACTGAAGCTTTCTTT.

This chain uses TRBV19 with TRBJ1-1, with D maybe TRBD1 (5 bases). Germline loops: CDR1 LNHDA, CDR2 SQIVND (reference sequence). V was clipped by 3 bases and J by 4 bases, with 15 bases between them. CDR3 length: 15 residues. The DNA of the CDR3 is TGTGCCAGTAGTATGGCTTGGTTTGGGGCCACTGAAGCTTTCTTT. Protein: CASSMAWFGATEAFF.

The gene calls are TRBV7-8 and TRBJ1-2; the D gene is possibly TRBD1 (5 bases). Trimming stripped 4 bases from V and 7 bases from J, with 22 bases between. Germline-derived CDR1 and CDR2 are SGHVS and FQNEAQ. The CDR3 is made up of 16 amino acids. The CDR3 nucleotides read TGTGCCAGCAGCTGGGACTCTAATTGGGGGGAGAGTGGCTACACCTTC. This translates into CASSWDSNWGESGYTF.

The chain links TRBV21-1 to TRBJ2-2; the DNA was not compared with TRBD1, the D call given in the table. TRBV21-1 is tagged as a pseudogene. The CDR3 runs 14 residues. The CDR3 region has the DNA TGTGCCAGCAGGGACAGGGGGCACACCGGGGAGCTGTTTTTT. Its translation: CASRDRGHTGELFF.

The chain joins TRBV25-1 to TRBJ1-2; a weak D match, TRBD1 (5 bases). Germline V lookup: CDR1 MGHDK, CDR2 SYGVNS. This CDR3 is 16 amino acids long. V was pared by 1 base and J by 4 bases, with 16 bases between. CDR3 sequence reads: CASSELGREDAYGYTF. DNA for the CDR3: TGTGCCAGCAGTGAATTGGGCAGGGAGGACGCCTATGGCTACACCTTC.

This clone was seen just once. The V gene is TRBV7-9, the J gene TRBJ2-3, with D hard to call. The germline V gene has CDR1 SEHNR and CDR2 FQNEAQ (reference sequence). Deletions cut 4 bases from V and 1 base from J, with 6 bases between. The CDR3 is 13 residues long. The DNA of the CDR3 is TGTGCCAGCAGCTCCTCTGGCACAGATACGCAGTATTTT. It specifies CASSSSGTDTQYF. Looking up the rest from reference TRBV7-9 and TRBJ2-3 gives the full variable domain: DTGVSQNPRHKITKRGQNVTFRCDPISEHNRLYWYRQTLGQGPEFLTYFQNEAQLEKSRLLSDRFSAERPKGSFSTLEIQRTEQGDSAMYLCASSSSGTDTQYFGPGTRLTVL.

The chain combines TRBV15 with TRBJ2-5, with D unresolved. Germline lookup yields CDR1 LNHNV and CDR2 YYDKDF (reference sequence). V dropped 0 bases and J dropped 1 base, with 12 bases sitting between them. The CDR3 is made up of 16 amino acids. In nucleotides, the CDR3 is TGTGCCACCAGCAGAGATTTAATGAGTTTCCAAGAGACCCAGTACTTC. Protein product: CATSRDLMSFQETQYF.

This chain links TRBV9 with TRBJ1-1; TRBD1 might be the D (6 bases). CDR1 SGDLS and CDR2 YYNGEE come from the germline V gene. CDR3 length: 15 residues. V lost 4 bases and J lost 3, with 16 bases in between. As DNA, the CDR3 is TGTGCCAGCAGCCGACTACAGGGACGGTACACTGAAGCTTTCTTT. Its protein is CASSRLQGRYTEAFF.

The J gene is TRBJ2-2, the V gene TRBV9; D is unclear. The CDR3 runs to 15 residues. Germline CDR1 SGDLS, CDR2 YYNGEE. Trimming stripped 0 bases from V and 5 bases from J, with 11 bases between. The CDR3 spells CASSVAVSGTGELFF. The CDR3 DNA reads TGTGCCAGCAGCGTAGCTGTATCAGGTACCGGGGAGCTGTTTTTT.

The rearrangement joins TRBV7-2 to TRBJ1-4; 9 bases fit TRBD1. The length of the CDR3 is 15 residues. Germline V gives CDR1 SGHTA, CDR2 FQGNSA. V shed 5 bases and J 7 bases; nucleotides not matched to a gene: 8. CDR3 bases: TGTGCCAGCAGCCCGAGGACAGGGGAAGGTGAAAAACTGTTTTTT. As protein: CASSPRTGEGEKLFF.

The rearrangement uses TRBV5-4 and TRBJ2-2; D unclear. V was pared by 0 bases and J by 6 bases, with 6 bases between. CDR1 is SGHNT and CDR2 is YYREEE in the germline V gene (reference sequence). This CDR3 comprises 13 residues. The CDR3 region has the DNA TGTGCCAGCAGCTTGGACTACGCCGGGGAGCTGTTTTTT. Translation: CASSLDYAGELFF.

This clone turned up a few times. The chain employs TRBV7-3 and TRBJ2-7; 14 bases line up with TRBD2. After removal of 0 bases from V and 6 bases from J, the junction contained 13 bases not matched to a gene. CDR1 is SGHTA, CDR2 FQGTGA, per germline. The CDR3 extends over 19 amino acids. CDR3 nucleotide sequence: TGTGCCAGCAGCTTAACGAAGATGAAGACTAGCGGGGGGGCAAGCGAGCAGTACTTC. Its protein is CASSLTKMKTSGGASEQYF.

Comments on this clone: Germline is not matched at one junction end, which may reflect a read error. The chain employs TRBV7-7 and TRBJ2-5; 7 bases are shared with TRBD2. Per the germline V gene, CDR1 is SSHAT and CDR2 is FNYEAQ (reference sequence). The CDR3 totals 13 residues. CDR3 amino acids: CASSRTRQETQYF. The CDR3 nucleotides read TGTGCTAGCAGCAGGACTAGACAAGAGACCCAGTACTTC.

The chain joins TRBV5-1 to TRBJ1-6; 9 bases align to TRBD1. Trimming took 4 bases from V and 0 from J; bases not matched to a gene: 8. CDR3 length: 18 residues. Per germline, CDR1 SGHRS and CDR2 YFSETQ. The CDR3 loop reads CASSQLGTGSSYNSPLHF. CDR3 bases: TGCGCCAGCAGCCAACTCGGGACAGGGAGCTCCTATAATTCACCCCTCCACTTT.

This chain connects TRBV29-1 to TRBJ2-5, with 8 bases identical to TRBD2. The germline V gene has CDR1 SQVTM and CDR2 ANQGSEA. J gave up 2 bases and V 6 bases, and 8 bases lay outside the gene matches. This CDR3 region has 14 residues. Here the CDR3 reads CSVGAGGGQETQYF. CDR3 nucleotides: TGCAGCGTAGGGGCGGGGGGCGGGCAAGAGACCCAGTACTTC. Full variable domain (rest looked up from reference TRBV29-1 and TRBJ2-5): SAVISQKPSRDICQRGTSLTIQCQVDSQVTMMFWYRQQPGQSLTLIATANQGSEATYESGFVIDKFPISRPNLTFSTLTVSNMSPEDSSIYLCSVGAGGGQETQYFGPGTRLLVL.

The rearrangement joins TRBV28 to TRBJ2-7, with D possibly TRBD2 on 6 matching bases. Germline loops: CDR1 MDHEN, CDR2 SYDVKM. The V end lost 8 bases, the J end lost 2 bases, and 10 bases lay between the germline ends. This CDR3 has 12 residues. This chain's CDR3 is CASSGTAYEQYF. The DNA for the CDR3 is TGTGCCAGCTCCGGGACTGCCTACGAGCAGTACTTC. Full variable domain (outside the CDR3, taken from reference TRBV28 and TRBJ2-7): DVKVTQSSRYLVKRTGEKVFLECVQDMDHENMFWYRQDPGLGLRLIYFSYDVKMKEKGDIPEGYSVSREKKERFSLILESASTNQTSMYLCASSGTAYEQYFGPGTRLTVT.

The J gene is TRBJ2-1, the V gene TRBV7-9, with D perhaps TRBD2 (6 bases). Germline CDR1 is SEHNR and CDR2 is FQNEAQ (reference sequence). V lost 0 bases, J lost 9 bases, and 21 bases lay in between. The CDR3 consists of 17 residues. The CDR3 is CASSLATLAILSAEQFF. The CDR3 nucleotides are TGTGCCAGCAGCTTAGCGACGCTAGCGATTCTTTCCGCTGAGCAGTTCTTC.

This rearrangement joins TRBV28 to TRBJ1-1, with TRBD1 identical over 7 bases. The CDR3 loop spans 14 amino acids. The V segment lost 6 bases and the J segment 1 base; nucleotides outside the gene matches: 5. CDR1 is MDHEN and CDR2 is SYDVKM in the germline V gene. The CDR3 spells CASSPGTENTEAFF. The DNA for the CDR3 is TGTGCCAGCAGCCCCGGGACAGAGAACACTGAAGCTTTCTTT.

The gene calls are TRBV6-5 and TRBJ2-7; D might be TRBD1 (6 bases). The germline V gene encodes CDR1 MNHEY and CDR2 SVGAGI. Trimming cost V 0 bases and J 2 bases, with 8 bases left between them. This CDR3 region has 14 residues. CDR3 coding DNA: TGTGCCAGCAGTTACTCCGGGACAACCTACGAGCAGTACTTC. Protein: CASSYSGTTYEQYF.

The V and J genes are TRBV6-6 and TRBJ2-1; the match to TRBD2 covers 10 bases. Trimming at V came to 2 bases and at J to 2 bases, leaving 3 bases not matched to a gene. This CDR3 contains 16 residues. CDR1 and CDR2 (germline): MNHNY, SVGAGI (reference sequence). This chain's CDR3 is CASSYQSGGAYNEQFF. Written as DNA, the CDR3 is TGTGCCAGCAGTTACCAAAGCGGGGGGGCCTACAATGAGCAGTTCTTC.